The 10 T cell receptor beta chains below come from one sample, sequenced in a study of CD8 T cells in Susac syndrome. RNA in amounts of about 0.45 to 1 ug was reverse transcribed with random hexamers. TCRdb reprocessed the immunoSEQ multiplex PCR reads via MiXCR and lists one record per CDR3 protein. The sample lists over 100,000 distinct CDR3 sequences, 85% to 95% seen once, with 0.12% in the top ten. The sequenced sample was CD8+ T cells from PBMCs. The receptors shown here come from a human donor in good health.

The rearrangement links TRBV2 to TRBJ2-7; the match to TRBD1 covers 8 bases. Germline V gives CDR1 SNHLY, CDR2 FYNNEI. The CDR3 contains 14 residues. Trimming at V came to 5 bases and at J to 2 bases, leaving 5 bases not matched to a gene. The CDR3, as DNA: TGTGCCAGCAGTCCAGGGGGCGGCGCCTACGAGCAGTACTTC. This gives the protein CASSPGGGAYEQYF.

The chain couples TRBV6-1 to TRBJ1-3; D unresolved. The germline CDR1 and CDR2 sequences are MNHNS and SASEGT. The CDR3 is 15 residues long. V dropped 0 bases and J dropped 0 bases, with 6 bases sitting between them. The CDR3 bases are TGTGCCAGCAGTGAAGCGCCAGGCTCTGGAAACACCATATATTTT. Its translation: CASSEAPGSGNTIYF.

CDR3 DNA: TGCAGTGCACAAGTCGACGTACGAAGAAGCTCCTACGAGCAGTACTTC. Amino acids: CSAQVDVRRSSYEQYF. The gene calls are TRBV20-1 and TRBJ2-7, with D unresolved. Trimming shortened V by 6 bases and J by 0 bases, and 21 bases separated the two germline ends. CDR1 is DFQATT, CDR2 SNEGSKA, per germline (reference sequence). This CDR3 has 16 residues.

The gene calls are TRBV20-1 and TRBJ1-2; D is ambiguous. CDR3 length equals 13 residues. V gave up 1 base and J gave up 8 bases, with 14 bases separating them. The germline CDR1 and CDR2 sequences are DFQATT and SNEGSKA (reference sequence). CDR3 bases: TGCAGTGCTAGAGCTACTAGCACGGGAGGCTACACCTTC. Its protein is CSARATSTGGYTF.

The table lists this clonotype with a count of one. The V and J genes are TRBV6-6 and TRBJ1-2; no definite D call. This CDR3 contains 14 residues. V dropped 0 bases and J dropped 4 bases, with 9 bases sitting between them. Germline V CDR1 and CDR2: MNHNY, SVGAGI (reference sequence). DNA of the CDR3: TGTGCCAGCAGTTACTCGCTTACCGCCTATGGCTACACCTTC. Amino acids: CASSYSLTAYGYTF.

In DNA form, the CDR3 reads TGTGCCAGCATCAACAAGGCCTCCCCGAACATTCAGTACTTC. Translated: CASINKASPNIQYF. V usage is TRBV2 and J usage is TRBJ2-4; no clear D gene. CDR1 and CDR2 from the germline V gene are SNHLY and FYNNEI. This CDR3 contains 14 residues. Trimming took off 7 bases at V and 7 bases at J, with 17 bases between the two ends. Full variable domain (rest looked up from reference TRBV2 and TRBJ2-4): EPEVTQTPSHQVTQMGQEVILRCVPISNHLYFYWYRQILGQKVEFLVSFYNNEISEKSEIFDDQFSVERPDGSNFTLKIRSTKLEDSAMYFCASINKASPNIQYFGAGTRLSVL.

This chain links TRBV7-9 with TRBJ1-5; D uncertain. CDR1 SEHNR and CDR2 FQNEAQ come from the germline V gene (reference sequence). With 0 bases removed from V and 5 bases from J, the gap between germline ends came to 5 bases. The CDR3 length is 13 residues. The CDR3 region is CASSLAIDQPQHF. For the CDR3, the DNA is TGTGCCAGCAGCTTAGCCATCGATCAGCCCCAGCATTTT. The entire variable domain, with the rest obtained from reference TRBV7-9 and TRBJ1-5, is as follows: DTGVSQNPRHKITKRGQNVTFRCDPISEHNRLYWYRQTLGQGPEFLTYFQNEAQLEKSRLLSDRFSAERPKGSFSTLEIQRTEQGDSAMYLCASSLAIDQPQHFGDGTRLSIL.

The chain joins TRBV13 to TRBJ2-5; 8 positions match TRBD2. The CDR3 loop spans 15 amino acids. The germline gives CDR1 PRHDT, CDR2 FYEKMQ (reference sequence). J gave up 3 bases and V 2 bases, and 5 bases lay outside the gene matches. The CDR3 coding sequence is TGTGCCAGCAGCTTAAAAGGCGGGGGGAAAGAGACCCAGTACTTC. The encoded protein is CASSLKGGGKETQYF.

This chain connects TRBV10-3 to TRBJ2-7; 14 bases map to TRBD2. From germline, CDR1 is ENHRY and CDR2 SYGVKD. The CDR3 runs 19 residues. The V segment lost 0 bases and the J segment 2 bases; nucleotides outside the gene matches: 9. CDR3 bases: TGTGCCATCAGTGAGTCTTTATCAGGGACTAGCGGGAGACCCTACGAGCAGTACTTC. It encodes CAISESLSGTSGRPYEQYF.

DNA for the CDR3: TGTGCCAGTAGTCCCGGACAAACTGCCTTGCTCACCTTC. Encoded protein: CASSPGQTALLTF. The V call is TRBV19, the J call TRBJ1-2, with D possibly matching TRBD1 (5 bases). This CDR3 has 13 amino acids. Trimming removed 5 bases at V and 13 bases at J, with 20 bases between. CDR1 and CDR2 from the germline V gene are LNHDA and SQIVND (reference sequence).